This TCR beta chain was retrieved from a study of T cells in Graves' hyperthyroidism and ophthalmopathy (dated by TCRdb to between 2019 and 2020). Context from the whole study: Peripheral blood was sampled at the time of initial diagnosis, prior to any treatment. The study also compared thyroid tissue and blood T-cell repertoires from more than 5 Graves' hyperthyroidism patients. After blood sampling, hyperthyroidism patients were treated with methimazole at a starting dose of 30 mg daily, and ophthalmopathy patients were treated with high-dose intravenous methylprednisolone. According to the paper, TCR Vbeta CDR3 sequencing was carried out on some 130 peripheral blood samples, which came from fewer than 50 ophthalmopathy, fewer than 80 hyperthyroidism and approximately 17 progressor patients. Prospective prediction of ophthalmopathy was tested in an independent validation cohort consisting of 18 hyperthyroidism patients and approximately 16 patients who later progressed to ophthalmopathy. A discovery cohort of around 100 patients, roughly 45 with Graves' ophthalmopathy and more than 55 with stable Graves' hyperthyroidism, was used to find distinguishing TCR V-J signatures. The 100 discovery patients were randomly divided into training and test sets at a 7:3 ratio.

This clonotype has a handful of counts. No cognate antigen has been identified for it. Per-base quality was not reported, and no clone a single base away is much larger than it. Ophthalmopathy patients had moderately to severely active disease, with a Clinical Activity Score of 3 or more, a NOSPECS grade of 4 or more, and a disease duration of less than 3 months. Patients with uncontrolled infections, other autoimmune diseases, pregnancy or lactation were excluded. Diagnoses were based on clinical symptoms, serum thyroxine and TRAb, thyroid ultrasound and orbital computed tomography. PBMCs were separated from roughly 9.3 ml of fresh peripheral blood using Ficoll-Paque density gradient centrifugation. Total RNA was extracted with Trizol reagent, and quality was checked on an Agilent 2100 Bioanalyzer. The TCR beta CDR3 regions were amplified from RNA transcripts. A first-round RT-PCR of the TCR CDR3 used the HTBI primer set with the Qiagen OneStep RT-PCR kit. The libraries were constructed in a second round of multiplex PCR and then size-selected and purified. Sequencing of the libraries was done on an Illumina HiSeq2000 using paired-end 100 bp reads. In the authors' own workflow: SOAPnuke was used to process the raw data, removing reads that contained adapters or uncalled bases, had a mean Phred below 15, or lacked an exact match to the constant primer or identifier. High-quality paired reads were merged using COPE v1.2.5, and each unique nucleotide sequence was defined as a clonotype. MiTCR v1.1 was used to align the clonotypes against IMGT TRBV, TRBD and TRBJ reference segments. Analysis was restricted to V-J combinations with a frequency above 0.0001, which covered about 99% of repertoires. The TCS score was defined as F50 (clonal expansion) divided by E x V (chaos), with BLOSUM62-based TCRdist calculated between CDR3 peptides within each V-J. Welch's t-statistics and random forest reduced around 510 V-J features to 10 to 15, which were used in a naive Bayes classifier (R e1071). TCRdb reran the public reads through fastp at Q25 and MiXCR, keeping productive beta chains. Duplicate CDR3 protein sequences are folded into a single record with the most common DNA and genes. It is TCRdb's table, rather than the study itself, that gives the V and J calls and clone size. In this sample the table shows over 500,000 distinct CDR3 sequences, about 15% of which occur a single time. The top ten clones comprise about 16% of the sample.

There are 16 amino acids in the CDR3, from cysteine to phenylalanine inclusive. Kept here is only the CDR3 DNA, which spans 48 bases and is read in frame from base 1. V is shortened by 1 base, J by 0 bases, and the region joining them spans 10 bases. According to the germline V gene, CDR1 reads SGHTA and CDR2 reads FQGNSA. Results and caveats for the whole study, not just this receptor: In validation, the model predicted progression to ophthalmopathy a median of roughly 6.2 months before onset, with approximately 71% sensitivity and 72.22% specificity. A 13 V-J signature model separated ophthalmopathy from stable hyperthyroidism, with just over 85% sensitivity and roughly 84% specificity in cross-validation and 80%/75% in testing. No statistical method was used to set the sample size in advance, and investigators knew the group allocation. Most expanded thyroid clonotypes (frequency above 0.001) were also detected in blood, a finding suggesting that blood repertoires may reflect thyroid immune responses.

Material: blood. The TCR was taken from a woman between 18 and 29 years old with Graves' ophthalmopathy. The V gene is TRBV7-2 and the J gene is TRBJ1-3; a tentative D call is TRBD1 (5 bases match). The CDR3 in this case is CASSLVDQGSGNTIYF. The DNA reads TGTGCCAGCAGCTTAGTAGATCAGGGCTCTGGAAACACCATATATTTT.